The present T cell receptor (beta chain) was sequenced within a study of T cells after yellow fever vaccination (dated by TCRdb to the late 2010s). For context, the study as a whole: The SMART-Seq v4 Ultra Low Input RNA kit was used to prepare libraries from fractions with low cell numbers. Bulk TCR alpha and beta repertoires were sequenced longitudinally to track T-cell clones before and after primary and booster YFV17D yellow fever vaccination. The cohort comprised two healthy male donors, one aged 18 to 30 and one aged 30 to 40 years. Blood was collected at multiple timepoints before and after primary and secondary immunization, and bulk PBMC replicates and cell subsets were isolated. Study-wide conclusions, independent of this receptor: The secondary T-cell response was weaker than the primary response but faster, peaking on day 5 instead of day 15. Most clones expanded after primary vaccination (around 96% of CD4 and 88% of CD8) were re-detected after the booster, suggesting that broad memory maintenance occurred. Only two donors were included in the study, so the extent to which the findings can be generalized is limited. A small share of clonotypes occurred in both CD4 and CD8 compartments, likely arising from convergent recombination. Computational filtering was required because FACS-sorted repertoires could contain abundant contaminating clonotypes from the bulk population.

Sequencing used an Illumina NovaSeq 6000. TCR cDNA was made using 5'RACE template switching, a step that added a universal primer site and unique molecular identifiers. Priming for cDNA synthesis came from both the TCR alpha and TCR beta constant segments. Library amplification involved two PCR steps, and the second step added sample barcodes and sequencing adapters. Sequencing of libraries was done on Illumina HiSeq 2500 (2x100 bp) or NovaSeq (2x150 bp). From the authors' description of their analysis: MIGEC handled demultiplexing of reads and collapsing into UMI consensus sequences, while MiXCR performed V(D)J alignment. Vaccine-responding clonotypes were identified with edgeR using replicate PBMC samples, with FDR below 0.01 and a log2 fold change above 5 up to day 15 being required. Each bulk clonotype received a CD4 or CD8 identity based on whether the sequenced CD4 or CD8 repertoire contained that clonotype at higher abundance. TCRdb itself trimmed the public reads at Q25 with fastp, ran MiXCR and retained productive beta chains. Entries that share a CDR3 protein sequence are merged under the most common genes and DNA. The V and J calls and clone size are TCRdb's, not the authors'. The sample records some 240,000 distinct CDR3 sequences, about 3% of which are singletons. Under 3.5% of the sample is taken by the ten largest.

This clonotype has ten or more counts. The specificity of this receptor is unknown. Base qualities are missing; no much larger clone stands one base away. The label giving this sample's treatment or condition can be read as: live attenuated yellow fever vaccine strain. PBMCs were isolated from peripheral blood using a standard Ficoll-Paque protocol. CD4 and CD8 T-cell fractions were isolated with Dynabeads CD4 and CD8 positive selection kits. TriZol was used to extract RNA from bulk PBMCs, from CD4 and CD8 fractions, and from dextramer-positive and dextramer-negative fractions. This TCR came from a young man who received the YFV17D yellow fever vaccine. Sequencing was performed on CD4+ T cells sorted from PBMCs, taken 10 days after the yellow fever booster vaccination.

The CDR3 in this case is CASSSNGGGRETQYF. In nucleotides, the sequence is TGCGCCAGCAGCTCCAACGGGGGGGGCCGAGAGACCCAGTACTTC. The chain is encoded by TRBV5-1 joined to TRBJ2-5, and 8 junction bases match TRBD2. Its CDR3 holds 15 amino acids, cysteine through phenylalanine. Only the CDR3 DNA is retained, 45 bases long and in frame from the first base. From a lookup of the germline V gene, CDR1 and CDR2 are SGHRS and YFSETQ. Trimming removed 3 bases from V and 4 bases from J; the gene matches leave 8 bases unexplained.